This record concerns one T cell receptor beta chain sequence. Its antigen remains unknown. The primer mix had 60 Vbeta and 13 Jbeta primers. TCRdb keeps only in-frame clones here, not all; method: immunoSEQ multiplex PCR. The data contain some 120,000 clones, approximately 80% of them seen just once; the ten biggest clones take up 4.5% to 6%. This specimen comes from a study of cytomegalovirus exposure and HLA in healthy donors. Study-wide findings and caveats: According to a later analysis, most TCR beta chains associated with CMV appeared HLA-restricted. In a later analysis, DRB1 alleles had the most associated TCRs; HLA-C alleles the fewest. Cytomegalovirus association was assigned to 170 or so TCR beta chains. Researchers reported in a later analysis that common viral pathogens appeared linked to several top clusters.

The V end lost 1 base, the J end lost 3 bases, and 6 bases lay between the germline ends. CDR1 and CDR2 (germline): MGHRA, YSYEKL. The CDR3 runs to 13 residues. Sequencing used PBMCs. This receptor was taken from a man younger than 35 in good health and CMV-seropositive. The rearrangement joins TRBV4-1 to TRBJ2-5; D is unclear. The CDR3 spells CASSQGPEETQYF. In nucleotides, the CDR3 is TGCGCCAGCAGCCAAGGTCCAGAAGAGACCCAGTACTTC.